The following is a T cell receptor beta chain sequence with its context. As yet, its antigen is unknown. This may arise from a read error, as a much more abundant clone is one base away. This sample's RNA came from whole unsorted tissue. The library came from three nested PCR rounds adapted from ARM-PCR protocols. TCRdb reprocessed the multiplex PCR reads with MiXCR, giving one entry per CDR3 protein. Among approximately 120,000 distinct CDR3 sequences listed, roughly 67% were seen once. This entry comes from a study of tumor and adjacent non-tumor tissue in lung cancer. Study results and limitations: Tumor tissue had significantly higher TCR diversity than normal lung. Normal lung showed higher cumulative top 100 clone frequency than tumor.

The source of this sequence is a man aged 30 to 39 with non-small cell lung cancer. The sequenced material came from lung tumor tissue.

The CDR3 nucleotides are TGTGACAGCACCCCCACCGGGACCGCACGCTACGAGCAGTACTTC. This gives the protein CDSTPTGTARYEQYF. The V and J genes are TRBV12-3 or TRBV12-4 and TRBJ2-7; D may match TRBD1 or TRBD2 (5 bases each). The CDR3 is 15 amino acids.